This record concerns one T cell receptor (beta chain) sequence. This specimen belongs to a study of spatial heterogeneity in lung cancer. Study-wide context: Alpha-chain sequences were detected in numbers that were consistently lower than beta-chain sequences. An average of more than ten raw reads was observed per unique TCR and UMI combination.

Time point described: sample taken at primary tumor resection. The sequenced material consisted of unsorted whole RNA from tumor, nontumor lung or frozen PBMC. Germline CDR1 and CDR2: LGHNA and YSLEER. V trimming: 1 base; J trimming: 7 bases; junction bases outside the gene matches: 3. This CDR3 contains 14 residues. TCR cDNA molecules each carried a unique molecular identifier. Using its own MiXCR run on the 5' RACE reads, TCRdb lists one record per CDR3 protein. The repertoire holds roughly 54,000 distinct CDR3 sequences, with 7.5% to 8% as singletons. This clonotype was sampled from a female donor with early-stage non-small cell lung cancer. The sample was PBMCs, taken at surgery. V gene TRBV4-3 combines with J gene TRBJ2-1; 8 nucleotides agree with TRBD1. The CDR3 protein is CASSQGTGPNEQFF. The DNA for the CDR3 is TGCGCCAGCAGCCAAGGGACAGGGCCGAATGAGCAGTTCTTC.